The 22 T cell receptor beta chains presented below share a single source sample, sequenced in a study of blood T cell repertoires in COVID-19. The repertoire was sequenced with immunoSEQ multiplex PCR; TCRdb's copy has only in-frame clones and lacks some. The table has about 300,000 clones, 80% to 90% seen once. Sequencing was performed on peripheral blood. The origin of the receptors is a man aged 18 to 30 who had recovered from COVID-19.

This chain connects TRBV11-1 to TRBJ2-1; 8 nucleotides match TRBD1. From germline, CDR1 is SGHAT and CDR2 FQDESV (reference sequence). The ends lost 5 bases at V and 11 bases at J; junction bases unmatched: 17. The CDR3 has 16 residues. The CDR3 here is CASSHSPGQWDRKQFF. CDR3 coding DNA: TGTGCCAGCAGCCACTCCCCGGGACAGTGGGACAGGAAGCAGTTCTTC.

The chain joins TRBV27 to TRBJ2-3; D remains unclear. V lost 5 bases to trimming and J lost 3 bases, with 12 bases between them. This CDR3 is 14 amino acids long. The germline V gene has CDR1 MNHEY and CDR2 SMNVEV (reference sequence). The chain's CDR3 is CASSPLRETDTQYF. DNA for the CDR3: TGTGCCAGCAGTCCCCTGAGAGAAACAGATACGCAGTATTTT.

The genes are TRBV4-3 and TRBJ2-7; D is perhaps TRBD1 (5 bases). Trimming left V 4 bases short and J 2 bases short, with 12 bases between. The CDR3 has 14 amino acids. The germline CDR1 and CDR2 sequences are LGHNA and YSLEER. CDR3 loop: CASSPSDKPYEQYF. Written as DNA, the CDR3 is TGCGCCAGCAGCCCCTCGGACAAACCCTACGAGCAGTACTTC.

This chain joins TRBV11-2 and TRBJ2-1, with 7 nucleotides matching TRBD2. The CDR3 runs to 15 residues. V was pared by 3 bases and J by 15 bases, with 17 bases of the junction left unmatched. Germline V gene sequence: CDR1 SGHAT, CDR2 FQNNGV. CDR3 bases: TGTGCCAGCAGCTTGTCTTCGACCCGGGCGGGGGTTTTGTTCTTC. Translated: CASSLSSTRAGVLFF.

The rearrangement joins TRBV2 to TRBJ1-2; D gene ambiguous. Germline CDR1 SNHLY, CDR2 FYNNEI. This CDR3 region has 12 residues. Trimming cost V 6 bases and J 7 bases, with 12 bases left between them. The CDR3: CASSGDLGGYTF. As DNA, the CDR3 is TGTGCCAGCAGCGGGGATCTTGGTGGCTACACCTTC.

The CDR3 DNA reads as TGTGCCAGCAGCTCTAACGTCCAAGAGACCCAGTACTTC. The encoded protein is CASSSNVQETQYF. This sequence joins TRBV3-1 (or the pseudogene TRBV3-2) and TRBJ2-5; no clear D gene. Germline assignment: CDR1 LGHDT and CDR2 YNNKEL (reference sequence). V gave up 5 bases and J gave up 1 base, with 8 bases separating them. This CDR3 is built from 13 residues.

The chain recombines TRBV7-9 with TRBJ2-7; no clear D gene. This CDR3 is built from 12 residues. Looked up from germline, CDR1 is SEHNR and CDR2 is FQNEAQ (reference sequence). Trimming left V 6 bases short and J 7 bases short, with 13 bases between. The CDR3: CASSLGAVEQYF. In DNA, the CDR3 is TGTGCCAGCAGTTTGGGTGCGGTGGAGCAGTACTTC. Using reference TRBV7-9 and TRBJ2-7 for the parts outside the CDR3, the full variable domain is DTGVSQNPRHKITKRGQNVTFRCDPISEHNRLYWYRQTLGQGPEFLTYFQNEAQLEKSRLLSDRFSAERPKGSFSTLEIQRTEQGDSAMYLCASSLGAVEQYFGPGTRLTVT.

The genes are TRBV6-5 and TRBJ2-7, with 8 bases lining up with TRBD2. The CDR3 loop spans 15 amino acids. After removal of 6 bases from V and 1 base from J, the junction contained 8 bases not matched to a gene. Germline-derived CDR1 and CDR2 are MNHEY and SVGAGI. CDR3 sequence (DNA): TGTGCCAGCAGACACCGGGAGGGGGGGTCCTACGAGCAGTACTTC. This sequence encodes CASRHREGGSYEQYF.

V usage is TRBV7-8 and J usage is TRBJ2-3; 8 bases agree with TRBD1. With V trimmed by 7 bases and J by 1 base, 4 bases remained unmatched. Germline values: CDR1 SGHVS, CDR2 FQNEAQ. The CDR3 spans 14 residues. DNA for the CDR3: TGTGCCAGCACCCTGACAGGGGGCACAGATACGCAGTATTTT. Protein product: CASTLTGGTDTQYF.

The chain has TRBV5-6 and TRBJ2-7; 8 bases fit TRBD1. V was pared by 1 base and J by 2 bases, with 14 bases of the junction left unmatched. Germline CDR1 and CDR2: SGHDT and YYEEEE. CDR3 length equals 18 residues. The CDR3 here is CASSLLGGLGQGAYEQYF. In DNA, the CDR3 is TGTGCCAGCAGCTTGTTGGGGGGTCTAGGACAGGGTGCCTACGAGCAGTACTTC.

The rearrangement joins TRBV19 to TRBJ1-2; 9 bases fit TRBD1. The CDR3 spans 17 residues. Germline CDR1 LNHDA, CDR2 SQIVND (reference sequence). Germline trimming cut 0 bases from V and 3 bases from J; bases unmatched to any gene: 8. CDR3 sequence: CASSIDPGQGGYYGYTF. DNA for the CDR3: TGTGCCAGTAGTATAGATCCGGGACAGGGAGGCTACTATGGCTACACCTTC.

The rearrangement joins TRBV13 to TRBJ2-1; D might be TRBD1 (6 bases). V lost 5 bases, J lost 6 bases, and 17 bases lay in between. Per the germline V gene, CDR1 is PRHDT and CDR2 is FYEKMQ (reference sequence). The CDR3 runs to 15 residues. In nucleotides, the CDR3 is TGTGCCAGCAGCCCAAGGGCAGGGGCAGGCAATGAGCAGTTCTTC. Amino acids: CASSPRAGAGNEQFF.

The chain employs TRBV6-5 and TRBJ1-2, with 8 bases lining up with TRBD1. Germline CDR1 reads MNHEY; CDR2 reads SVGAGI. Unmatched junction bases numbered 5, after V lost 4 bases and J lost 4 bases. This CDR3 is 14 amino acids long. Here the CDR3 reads CASSSGGSFYGYTF. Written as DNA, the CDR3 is TGTGCCAGCAGTTCAGGGGGCTCTTTCTATGGCTACACCTTC.

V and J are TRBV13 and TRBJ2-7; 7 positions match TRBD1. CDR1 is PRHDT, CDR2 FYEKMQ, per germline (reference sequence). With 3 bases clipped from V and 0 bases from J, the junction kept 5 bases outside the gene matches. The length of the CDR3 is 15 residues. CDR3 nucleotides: TGTGCCAGCAGCTTCCGGGACAGTCACTCCTACGAGCAGTACTTC. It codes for CASSFRDSHSYEQYF.

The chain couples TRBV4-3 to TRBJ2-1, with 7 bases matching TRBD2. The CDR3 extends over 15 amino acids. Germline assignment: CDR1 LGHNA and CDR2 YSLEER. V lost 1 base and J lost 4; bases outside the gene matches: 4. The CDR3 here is CASSQGPGGYNEQFF. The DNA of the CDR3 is TGCGCCAGCAGCCAAGGACCCGGGGGGTACAATGAGCAGTTCTTC.

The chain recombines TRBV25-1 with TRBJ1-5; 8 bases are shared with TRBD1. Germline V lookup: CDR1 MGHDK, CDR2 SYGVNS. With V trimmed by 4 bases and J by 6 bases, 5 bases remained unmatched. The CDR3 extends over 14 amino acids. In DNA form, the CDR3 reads TGTGCCAGCAGTGGACAGGGGCAGGGTCAGCCCCAGCATTTT. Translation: CASSGQGQGQPQHF. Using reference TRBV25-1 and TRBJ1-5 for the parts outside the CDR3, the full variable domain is EADIYQTPRYLVIGTGKKITLECSQTMGHDKMYWYQQDPGMELHLIHYSYGVNSTEKGDLSSESTVSRIRTEHFPLTLESARPSHTSQYLCASSGQGQGQPQHFGDGTRLSIL.

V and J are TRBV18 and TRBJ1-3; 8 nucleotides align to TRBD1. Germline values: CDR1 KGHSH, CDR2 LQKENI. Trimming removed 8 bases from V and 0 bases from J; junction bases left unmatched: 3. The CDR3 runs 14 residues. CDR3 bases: TGTGCCAGCCACAGGGGGAACTCTGGAAACACCATATATTTT. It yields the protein CASHRGNSGNTIYF.

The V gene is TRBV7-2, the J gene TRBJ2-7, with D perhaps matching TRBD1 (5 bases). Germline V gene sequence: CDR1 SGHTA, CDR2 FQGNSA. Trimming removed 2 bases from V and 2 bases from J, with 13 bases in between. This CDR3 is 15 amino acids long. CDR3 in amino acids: CASSLLTVGAYEQYF. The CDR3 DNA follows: TGTGCCAGCAGCTTACTGACAGTAGGCGCCTACGAGCAGTACTTC.

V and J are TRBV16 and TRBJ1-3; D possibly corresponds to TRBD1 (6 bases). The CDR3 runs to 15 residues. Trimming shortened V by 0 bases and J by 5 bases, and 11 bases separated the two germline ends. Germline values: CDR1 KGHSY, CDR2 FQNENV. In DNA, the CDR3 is TGTGCCAGCAGCCAATCGGGGGCGAAGAGAAACACCATATATTTT. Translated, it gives CASSQSGAKRNTIYF.

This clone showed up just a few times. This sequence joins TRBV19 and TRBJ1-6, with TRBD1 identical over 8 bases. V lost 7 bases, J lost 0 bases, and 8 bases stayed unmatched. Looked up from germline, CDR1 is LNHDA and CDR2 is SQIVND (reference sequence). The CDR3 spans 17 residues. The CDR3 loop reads CASMRTGSSSYNSPLHF. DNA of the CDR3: TGTGCCAGTATGAGGACAGGGTCGAGCTCCTATAATTCACCCCTCCACTTT. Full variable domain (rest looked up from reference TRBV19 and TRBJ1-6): DGGITQSPKYLFRKEGQNVTLSCEQNLNHDAMYWYRQDPGQGLRLIYYSQIVNDFQKGDIAEGYSVSREKKESFPLTVTSAQKNPTAFYLCASMRTGSSSYNSPLHFGNGTRLTVT.

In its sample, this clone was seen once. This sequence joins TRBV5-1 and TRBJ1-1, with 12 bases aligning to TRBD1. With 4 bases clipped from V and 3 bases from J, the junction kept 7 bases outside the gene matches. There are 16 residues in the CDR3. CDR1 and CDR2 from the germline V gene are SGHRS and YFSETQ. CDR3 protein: CASSAPGQGAYTEAFF. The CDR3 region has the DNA TGCGCCAGCAGCGCCCCGGGACAGGGGGCGTACACTGAAGCTTTCTTT.

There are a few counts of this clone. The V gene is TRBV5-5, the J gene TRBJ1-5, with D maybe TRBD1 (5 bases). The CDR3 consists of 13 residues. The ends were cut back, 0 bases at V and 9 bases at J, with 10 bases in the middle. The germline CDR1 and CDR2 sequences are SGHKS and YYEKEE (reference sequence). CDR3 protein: CASSLGGVLPQHF. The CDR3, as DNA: TGTGCCAGCAGCTTGGGGGGGGTCCTGCCCCAGCATTTT. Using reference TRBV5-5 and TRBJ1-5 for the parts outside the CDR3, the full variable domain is DAGVTQSPTHLIKTRGQQVTLRCSPISGHKSVSWYQQVLGQGPQFIFQYYEKEERGRGNFPDRFSARQFPNYSSELNVNALLLGDSALYLCASSLGGVLPQHFGDGTRLSIL.